This TCR beta chain stems from a study of shared clonotypes between healthy human individuals. On this clone itself: Its antigen is unidentified.

Regarding the study as a whole: Generation probabilities of non-shared clonotypes were lower (relative to those shared by all four donors).

Profiling relied on immunoSEQ multiplex PCR, and the TCRdb table lists in-frame clones only, not all of them. The table includes some 2.1 million clones, around 95% detected once. The junction had 3 bases not matched to a gene; V was cut back by 5 bases and J by 0 bases. This CDR3 comprises 15 residues. CDR1 SGHVS and CDR2 FQNEAQ come from the germline V gene. The chain uses TRBV7-8 and TRBJ2-7, with 11 bases identical to TRBD2. This TCR derives from a man younger than 35 in good health. The specimen was naive CD4+ T cells sorted from blood. Subset reported: CD45RA+ positively selected. Here the CDR3 DNA reads TGTGCCAGCAGCCGCGGGACTAGCGGCTCCTACGAGCAGTACTTC. Translation gives CASSRGTSGSYEQYF.